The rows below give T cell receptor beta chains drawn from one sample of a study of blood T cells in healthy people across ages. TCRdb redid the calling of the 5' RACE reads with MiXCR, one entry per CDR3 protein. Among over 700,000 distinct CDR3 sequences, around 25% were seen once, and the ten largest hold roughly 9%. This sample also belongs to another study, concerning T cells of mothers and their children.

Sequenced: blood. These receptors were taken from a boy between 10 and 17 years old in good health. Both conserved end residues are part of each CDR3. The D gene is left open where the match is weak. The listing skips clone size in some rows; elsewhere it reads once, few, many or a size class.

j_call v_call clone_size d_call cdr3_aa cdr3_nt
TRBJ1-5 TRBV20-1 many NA CSARDRGAESQPQHF TGCAGTGCTAGAGATCGGGGGGCGGAAAGTCAGCCCCAGCATTTT
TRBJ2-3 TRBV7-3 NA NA CASSLISGLGTDTQYF TGTGCCAGCAGCTTAATATCAGGGCTCGGGACAGATACGCAGTATTTT
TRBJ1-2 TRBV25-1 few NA CASSDFAETGYGYTF TGTGCCAGCAGTGACTTTGCCGAGACAGGCTATGGCTACACCTTC
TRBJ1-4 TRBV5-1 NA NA CASSPLGGKLEKLFF TGCGCCAGCAGCCCCTTGGGGGGAAAATTGGAAAAACTGTTTTTT
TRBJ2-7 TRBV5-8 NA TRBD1 CASSLGGTGEQYF TGTGCCAGCAGCTTGGGAGGGACAGGGGAGCAGTACTTC
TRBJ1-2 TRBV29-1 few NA CSVEGRGGEGYTF TGCAGCGTTGAGGGCCGGGGCGGTGAAGGCTACACCTTC
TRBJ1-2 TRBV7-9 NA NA CASSTQGHYGYTF TGTGCCAGCAGCACACAGGGCCACTATGGCTACACCTTC
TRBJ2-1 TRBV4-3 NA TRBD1 CASSQLTGGEDEQFF TGCGCCAGCAGCCAACTGACAGGGGGGGAAGATGAGCAGTTCTTC
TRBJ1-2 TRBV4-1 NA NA CASSQDAQELANYGYTF TGCGCCAGCAGCCAAGATGCCCAGGAGTTAGCTAACTATGGCTACACCTTC
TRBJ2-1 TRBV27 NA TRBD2 CASRFSGGLGEQFF TGTGCCAGCCGCTTTTCGGGGGGGCTGGGTGAGCAGTTCTTC
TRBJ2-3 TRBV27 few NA CASSAPDSTDTQYF TGTGCCAGCAGTGCACCGGACAGCACAGATACGCAGTATTTT
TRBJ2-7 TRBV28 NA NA CASSLDGSLGEQYF TGTGCCAGCAGTTTGGACGGGTCCCTGGGAGAGCAGTACTTC
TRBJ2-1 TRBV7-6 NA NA CASSLEWGTRYNEQFF TGTGCCAGCAGCTTAGAGTGGGGTACCAGGTACAATGAGCAGTTCTTC
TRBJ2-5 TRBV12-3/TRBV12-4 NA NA CASSLLEGGEQYF TGTGCCAGCAGTTTACTAGAGGGAGGTGAGCAGTACTTC
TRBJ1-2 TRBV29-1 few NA CSAPKGGFENGYTF TGCAGCGCCCCAAAGGGGGGCTTTGAGAATGGCTACACCTTC
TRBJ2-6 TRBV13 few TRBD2 CASSLLAGVSGANVLTF TGTGCCAGCAGTTTACTAGCGGGGGTTTCTGGGGCCAACGTCCTGACTTTC
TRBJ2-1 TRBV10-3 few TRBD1 CAISGNRGDEQFF TGTGCCATCAGTGGTAACAGGGGGGATGAGCAGTTCTTC
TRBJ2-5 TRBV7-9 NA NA CASSTTTQRETQYF TGTGCCAGCAGCACGACAACGCAACGGGAGACCCAGTACTTC
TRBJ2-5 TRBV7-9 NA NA CASSSSGVSETQYF TGTGCCAGCAGCTCGAGTGGGGTATCGGAGACCCAGTACTTC
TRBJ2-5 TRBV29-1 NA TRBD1 CSGRGQEETQYF TGCAGCGGGAGAGGACAGGAAGAGACCCAGTACTTC
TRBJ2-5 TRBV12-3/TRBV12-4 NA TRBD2 CASRPLARVGETQYF TGTGCCAGCAGGCCACTAGCGAGGGTTGGAGAGACCCAGTACTTC
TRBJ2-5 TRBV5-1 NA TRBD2 CASGFSPGGQETRYF TGCGCCAGCGGCTTTTCTCCGGGGGGGCAGGAGACCCGGTACTTC
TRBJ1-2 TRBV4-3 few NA CASSQDGGATNYGYTF TGCGCCAGCAGCCAAGATGGAGGGGCAACTAACTATGGCTACACCTTC
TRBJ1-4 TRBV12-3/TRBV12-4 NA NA CASSQPGGKLFF TGTGCCAGCAGTCAGCCCGGTGGGAAACTGTTTTTT
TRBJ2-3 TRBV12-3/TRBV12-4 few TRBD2 CAAGRGATDTQYF TGTGCCGCCGGGCGGGGGGCCACAGATACGCAGTATTTT
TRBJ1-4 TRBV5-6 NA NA CASSSRTGVGKLFF TGTGCCAGCAGCTCGCGGACCGGGGTTGGAAAACTGTTTTTT
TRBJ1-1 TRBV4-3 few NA CASSQTSGDTEAFF TGCGCCAGCAGCCAAACAAGCGGAGACACTGAAGCTTTCTTT
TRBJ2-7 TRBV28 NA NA CAGRTRSYEQYF TGTGCCGGCCGGACACGCTCCTACGAGCAGTACTTC
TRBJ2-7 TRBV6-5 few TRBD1 CASRYQTGTGWEQYF TGTGCCAGCAGATACCAAACCGGGACAGGCTGGGAGCAGTACTTC
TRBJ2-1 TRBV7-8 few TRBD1 CASSPQIYRGVNEQFF TGTGCCAGCAGCCCCCAAATCTACAGGGGGGTGAATGAGCAGTTCTTC
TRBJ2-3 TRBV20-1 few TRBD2 CSARNSGVGGDTQYF TGCAGTGCTAGAAATAGCGGGGTGGGCGGAGATACGCAGTATTTT
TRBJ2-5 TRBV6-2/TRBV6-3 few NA CASSYLRAEEEETQYF TGTGCCAGCAGTTATCTCCGGGCGGAGGAGGAAGAGACCCAGTACTTC
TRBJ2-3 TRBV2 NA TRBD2 CATSRFPSGGTDTQYF TGTGCCACTTCCCGATTCCCTAGCGGGGGCACAGATACGCAGTATTTT
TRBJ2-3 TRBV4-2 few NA CASSSRFGEGADTQYF TGTGCCAGCAGCTCCCGGTTCGGGGAGGGGGCAGATACGCAGTATTTT
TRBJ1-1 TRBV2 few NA CASSDPLLRNTEAFF TGTGCCAGCAGTGATCCCTTGCTCAGGAACACTGAAGCTTTCTTT
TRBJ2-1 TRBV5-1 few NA CASSRGPDNEQFF TGCGCCAGCAGCAGGGGACCCGACAATGAGCAGTTCTTC
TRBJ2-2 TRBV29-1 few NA CSVEAVSTNTGELFF TGCAGCGTTGAGGCGGTCTCCACGAACACCGGGGAGCTGTTTTTT
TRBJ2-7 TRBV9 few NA CASSVADSRAYEQYF TGTGCCAGCAGCGTAGCCGACAGTAGGGCGTACGAGCAGTACTTC
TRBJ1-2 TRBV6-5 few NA CASSYINVQGHGYTF TGTGCCAGCAGTTATATCAATGTCCAGGGGCATGGCTACACCTTC
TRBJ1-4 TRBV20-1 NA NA CSAREGGNEKLFF TGCAGTGCTAGAGAGGGGGGGAATGAAAAACTGTTTTTT
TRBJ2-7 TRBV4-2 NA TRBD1 CASSQDHRDSGSRQYF TGTGCCAGCAGCCAGGATCACCGGGACAGTGGGAGTAGGCAGTACTTC
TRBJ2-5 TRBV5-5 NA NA CASSFSVDEQFF TGTGCCAGCAGCTTTAGCGTCGATGAGCAATTCTTC
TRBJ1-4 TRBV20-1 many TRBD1 CSARDLQGAGEKLFF TGCAGTGCTAGAGATTTACAGGGGGCCGGTGAAAAACTGTTTTTT
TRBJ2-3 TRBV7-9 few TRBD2 CASSFRSGGMTQYF TGTGCCAGCAGCTTTAGAAGCGGGGGAATGACGCAGTATTTT
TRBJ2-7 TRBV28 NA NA CASSPSTTWEQYF TGTGCCAGCTCCCCTTCTACAACGTGGGAGCAGTACTTC
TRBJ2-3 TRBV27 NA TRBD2 CASSLTGPGTSGRTDTQYF TGTGCCAGCAGCTTAACGGGCCCCGGGACTAGCGGACGCACAGATACGCAGTATTTT
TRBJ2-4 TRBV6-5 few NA CASSAILTKNIQYF TGTGCCAGCAGTGCAATCCTAACCAAAAACATTCAGTACTTC
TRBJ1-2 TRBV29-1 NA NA CSAQTAYGYTF TGCAGCGCTCAGACAGCCTATGGCTACACCTTC